These 12 T cell receptor beta chains came from one sample sequenced in a study of cytomegalovirus exposure and HLA in healthy donors. 60 Vbeta and 13 Jbeta primers were used in PCR. The table came from immunoSEQ multiplex PCR; TCRdb's copy has only in-frame clones and leaves some out. The data hold around 200,000 clones, with 82% observed a single time. Sequencing was carried out using PBMCs. These TCRs come from a woman aged 18 to 35 in good health and CMV-seronegative.

The genes are TRBV6-5 and TRBJ1-3; 7 nucleotides line up with TRBD1. The germline V gene encodes CDR1 MNHEY and CDR2 SVGAGI. This CDR3 spans 15 amino acids. Trimming at V came to 4 bases and at J to 7 bases, leaving 10 bases not matched to a gene. CDR3: CASSSPGQPGNTIYF. CDR3 in DNA: TGTGCCAGCAGTTCGCCGGGACAGCCAGGGAACACCATATATTTT.

The chain employs TRBV7-6 and TRBJ1-4, with 7 bases matching TRBD1. V lost 5 bases to trimming and J lost 6 bases; unmatched junction nucleotides: 9. The CDR3 consists of 15 residues. The V gene's germline CDR1 is SGHVS and CDR2 FNYEAQ. The CDR3 sequence is CASSPFRGMDEKLFF. CDR3 bases: TGTGCCAGCAGCCCATTCAGGGGGATGGATGAAAAACTGTTTTTT.

The V gene is TRBV27, the J gene TRBJ1-1; possible D gene TRBD1, 5 bases. The germline V and J ends were trimmed by 0 bases and 2 bases, with 13 bases remaining between them. The germline CDR1 and CDR2 sequences are MNHEY and SMNVEV (reference sequence). The CDR3 loop spans 16 amino acids. CDR3 protein: CASSLSRGLGNTEAFF. CDR3 DNA sequence: TGTGCCAGCAGTTTATCTAGGGGCCTGGGTAACACTGAAGCTTTCTTT.

V is TRBV10-3 and J is TRBJ1-1, with TRBD1 as a possible D gene (6 bases). Trimming removed 10 bases at V and 1 base at J, with 16 bases between. The germline gives CDR1 ENHRY, CDR2 SYGVKD. This CDR3 comprises 14 residues. DNA of the CDR3: TGTGCCACCCTGAACCAGGACAGGAACACTGAAGCTTTCTTT. Residues: CATLNQDRNTEAFF.

This clone was observed a few times. The junction does not match germline at one end; this may be a read error. The V call is TRBV7-9, the J call TRBJ2-3; TRBD2 is a possible D gene (6 bases). Germline CDR1 and CDR2: SEHNR and FQNEAQ (reference sequence). There are 17 residues in the CDR3. The CDR3 bases are TGTTCCAGCAGCCAATCGGGGGTGCCGGGGAGCACAGATACGCAGTATTTT. This codes for CSSSQSGVPGSTDTQYF.

The J gene is TRBJ1-2, the V gene TRBV7-2, with D unresolved. V shed 1 base and J shed 2 bases, with 5 bases lying between them. In germline, CDR1 is SGHTA, CDR2 FQGNSA. The CDR3 contains 13 residues. The CDR3 loop is CASSLDSNYGYTF. The CDR3 DNA is TGTGCCAGCAGCTTAGACAGCAACTATGGCTACACCTTC.

The J gene is TRBJ2-2, the V gene TRBV7-8; D possibly corresponds to TRBD2 (5 bases). Germline CDR1 SGHVS, CDR2 FQNEAQ. The V and J ends lost 1 base and 8 bases respectively, with 11 bases between them. CDR3 length: 14 amino acids. CDR3 in DNA: TGTGCCAGCAGCTTAGAAGGGAGTGGGGGGGAGCTGTTTTTT. It encodes CASSLEGSGGELFF.

The V gene is TRBV27, the J gene TRBJ1-2, with TRBD1 matching over 9 bases. The CDR3 consists of 15 residues. V was clipped by 3 bases and J by 6 bases; unmatched bases: 8. CDR1 MNHEY and CDR2 SMNVEV come from the germline V gene (reference sequence). In DNA, the CDR3 is TGTGCCAGCAGTTTGGGGACAGGGATTTTACATGGCTACACCTTC. Protein product: CASSLGTGILHGYTF.

V and J are TRBV29-1 and TRBJ2-7, with 8 bases that match TRBD1. The CDR3 loop spans 12 amino acids. J lost 6 bases, V lost 6 bases, and 7 bases had no gene match. Germline assignment: CDR1 SQVTM and CDR2 ANQGSEA. The CDR3 DNA reads as TGCAGCGTCAGCAGGACAGGGAGCGAGCAGTACTTC. Encoded protein: CSVSRTGSEQYF.

The chain carries TRBV19 and TRBJ1-2; 8 bases match TRBD1. Trimming removed 3 bases from V and 7 bases from J; junction bases left unmatched: 4. CDR1 and CDR2 (germline): LNHDA, SQIVND (reference sequence). This CDR3 region has 13 residues. The CDR3 region has the DNA TGTGCCAGTAGTATGGTCAGGGGGCTTGGCTACACCTTC. Amino acids: CASSMVRGLGYTF.

In its sample, this clone was seen once. The V and J genes are TRBV7-6 and TRBJ2-1; D uncertain. Trimming took off 0 bases at V and 8 bases at J, with 11 bases between the two ends. CDR3 length: 14 amino acids. The germline V gene has CDR1 SGHVS and CDR2 FNYEAQ. The CDR3 spells CASSLAASLDEQFF. The DNA for the CDR3 is TGTGCCAGCAGCTTAGCAGCCTCTTTGGATGAGCAGTTCTTC.

The V gene is TRBV19, the J gene TRBJ1-2, with no clear D. CDR1 and CDR2 (germline): LNHDA, SQIVND (reference sequence). This CDR3 has 12 amino acids. The V end was cut by 8 bases, the J end by 4 bases, with 11 bases between. The CDR3 region is CASWRVTYGYTF. CDR3 DNA sequence: TGTGCCAGTTGGAGGGTTACCTATGGCTACACCTTC.